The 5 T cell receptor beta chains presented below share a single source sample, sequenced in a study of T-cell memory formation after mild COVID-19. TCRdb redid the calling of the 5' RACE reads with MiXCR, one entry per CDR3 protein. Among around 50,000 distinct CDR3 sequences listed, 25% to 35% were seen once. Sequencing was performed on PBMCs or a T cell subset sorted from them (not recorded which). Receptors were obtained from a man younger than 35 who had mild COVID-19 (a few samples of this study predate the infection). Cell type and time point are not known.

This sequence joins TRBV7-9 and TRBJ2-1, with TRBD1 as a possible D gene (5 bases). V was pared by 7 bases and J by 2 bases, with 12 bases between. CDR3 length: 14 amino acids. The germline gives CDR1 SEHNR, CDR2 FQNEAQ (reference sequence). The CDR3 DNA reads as TGTGCCAGCACCCCAAGGGGCGCCTACAATGAGCAGTTCTTC. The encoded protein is CASTPRGAYNEQFF.

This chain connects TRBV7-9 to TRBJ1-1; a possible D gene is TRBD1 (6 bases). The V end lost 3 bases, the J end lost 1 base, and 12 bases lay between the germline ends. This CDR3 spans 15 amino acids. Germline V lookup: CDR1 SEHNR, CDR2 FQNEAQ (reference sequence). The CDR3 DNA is TGTGCCAGCAGCTTGACGACAGGAGCGAACACTGAAGCTTTCTTT. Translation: CASSLTTGANTEAFF.

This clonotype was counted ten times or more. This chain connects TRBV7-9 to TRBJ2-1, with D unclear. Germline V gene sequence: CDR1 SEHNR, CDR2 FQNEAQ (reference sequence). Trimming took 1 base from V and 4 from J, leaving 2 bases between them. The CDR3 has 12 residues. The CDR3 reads CASSLGYNEQFF. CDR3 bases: TGTGCCAGCAGCTTAGGGTACAATGAGCAGTTCTTC. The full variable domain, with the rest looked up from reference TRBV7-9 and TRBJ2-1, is DTGVSQNPRHKITKRGQNVTFRCDPISEHNRLYWYRQTLGQGPEFLTYFQNEAQLEKSRLLSDRFSAERPKGSFSTLEIQRTEQGDSAMYLCASSLGYNEQFFGPGTRLTVL.

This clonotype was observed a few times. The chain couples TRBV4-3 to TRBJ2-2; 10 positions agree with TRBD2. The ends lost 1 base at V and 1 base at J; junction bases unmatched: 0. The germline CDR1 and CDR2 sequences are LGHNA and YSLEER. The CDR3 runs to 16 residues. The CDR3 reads CASSQVAGGNTGELFF. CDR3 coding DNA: TGCGCCAGCAGCCAAGTAGCGGGGGGGAACACCGGGGAGCTGTTTTTT.

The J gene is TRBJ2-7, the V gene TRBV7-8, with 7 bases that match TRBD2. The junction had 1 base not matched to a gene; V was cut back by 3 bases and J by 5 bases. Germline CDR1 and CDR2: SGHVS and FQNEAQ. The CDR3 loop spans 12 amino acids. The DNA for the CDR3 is TGTGCCAGCAGCTTGGGGGGGGACGAGCAGTACGTC. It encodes CASSLGGDEQYV.